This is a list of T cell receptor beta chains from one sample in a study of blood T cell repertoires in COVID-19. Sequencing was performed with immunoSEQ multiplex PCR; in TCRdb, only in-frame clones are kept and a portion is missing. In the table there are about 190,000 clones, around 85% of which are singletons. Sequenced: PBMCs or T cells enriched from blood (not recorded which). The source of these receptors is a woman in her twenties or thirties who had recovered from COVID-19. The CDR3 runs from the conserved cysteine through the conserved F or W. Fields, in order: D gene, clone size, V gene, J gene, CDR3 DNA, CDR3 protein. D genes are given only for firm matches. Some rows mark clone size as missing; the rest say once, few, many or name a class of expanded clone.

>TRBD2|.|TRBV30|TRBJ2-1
TGTGCCGTCTCTGCGGGAGCTTACAATGAGCAGTTCTTC
CAVSAGAYNEQFF
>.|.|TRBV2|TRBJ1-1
TGTGCCAGCAGCGGAGATATTGAAGCTTTCTTT
CASSGDIEAFF
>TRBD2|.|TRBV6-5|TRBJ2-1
TGTGCCAGCAGGTCCCTAGCGGGGGGACCCTACGAGCAGTTCTTC
CASRSLAGGPYEQFF
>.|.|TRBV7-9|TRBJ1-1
TGTGCCAGCAGCTTAGAGTCTGCCCCGGGGGCTTTCTTT
CASSLESAPGAFF
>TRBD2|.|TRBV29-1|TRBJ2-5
TGCAGCGTTTTGTTAAGCGGGAGGGTGCAAGAGACCCAGTACTTC
CSVLLSGRVQETQYF
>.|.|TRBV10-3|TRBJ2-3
TGTGCCACCGGACAACTTGCCAGAGGTGGCGGCACAGATACGCAGTATTTT
CATGQLARGGGTDTQYF
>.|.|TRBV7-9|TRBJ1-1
TGTGCCAGCAGCTTTTTCTTAACAGGCCCTGAAGCTTTCTTT
CASSFFLTGPEAFF
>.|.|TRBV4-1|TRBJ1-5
TGCGCCAGCAGCCAAGGGGGCGTTCAGCCCCAGCATTTT
CASSQGGVQPQHF
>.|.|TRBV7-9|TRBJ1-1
TGTGCCAGCAATCGGGGGGACCTGAACACTGAAGCTTTCTTT
CASNRGDLNTEAFF
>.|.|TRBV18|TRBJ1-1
TGTGCCAGCTCCCCGTTAGGGGGTGAAGCTTTCTTT
CASSPLGGEAFF
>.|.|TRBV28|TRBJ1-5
TGTGCCAGCAGTTTATTAGGGGATAGCAATCAGCCCCAGCATTTT
CASSLLGDSNQPQHF
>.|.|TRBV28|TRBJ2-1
TGTGCCAGCAGTTTATCTCGCGGGAACCACAATGAGCAGTTCTTC
CASSLSRGNHNEQFF
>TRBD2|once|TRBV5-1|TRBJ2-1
TGCGCCAGCAGCCGCGGGACTAGCGGGCCCATCTACAATGAGCAGTTCTTC
CASSRGTSGPIYNEQFF
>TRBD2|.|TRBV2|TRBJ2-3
TGTGCCAGCAGACTAGCGGGGGGTGGGGATACGCAGTATTTT
CASRLAGGGDTQYF
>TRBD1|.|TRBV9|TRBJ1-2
TGTGCCAGCAGACACGGGACAGGGAATGGCTACACCTTC
CASRHGTGNGYTF
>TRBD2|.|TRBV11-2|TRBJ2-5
TGTGCCAGCAGCCCCCGACTAGCGGGGCTGATCGCGGAGACCCAGTACTTC
CASSPRLAGLIAETQYF
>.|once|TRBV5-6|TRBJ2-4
TGTGCCAGCAGCGACAGTCTAGCCAAAAACATTCAGTACTTC
CASSDSLAKNIQYF
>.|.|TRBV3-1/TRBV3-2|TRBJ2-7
TGTGCCAGCAGAGGGGCCTACGAGCAGTACTTC
CASRGAYEQYF
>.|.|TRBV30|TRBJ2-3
TGTGCCTGGAGGGACTTTAGGCGGGCTTCGGCAGATACGCAGTATTTT
CAWRDFRRASADTQYF
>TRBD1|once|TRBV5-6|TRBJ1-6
TGTGCCAGCAGCTTTTCGGGACAGGGTTATTCACCCCTCCACTTT
CASSFSGQGYSPLHF
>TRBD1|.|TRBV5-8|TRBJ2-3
TGTGCCAGCAGCGTGGGACAGCGCACAGATACGCAGTATTTT
CASSVGQRTDTQYF
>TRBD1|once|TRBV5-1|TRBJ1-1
TGCGCCAGCAGCTCTTGGACAGGGGGCACTGAAGCTTTCTTT
CASSSWTGGTEAFF
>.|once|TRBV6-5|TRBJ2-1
TGTGCCACCATACGGGATCTCGCCTACAATGAGCAGTTCTTC
CATIRDLAYNEQFF
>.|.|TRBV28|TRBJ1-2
TGTGCCAGCAGTTTACCGGGCTATGGCTACACCTTC
CASSLPGYGYTF
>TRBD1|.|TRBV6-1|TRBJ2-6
TGTGCCAGCAGTGAAGACCAGACAGGGTTAGTTTCTGGGGCCAACGTCCTGACTTTC
CASSEDQTGLVSGANVLTF
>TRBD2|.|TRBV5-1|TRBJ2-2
TGCGCCAGCAGCCCCGGACTAGCGGCGAACACCGGGGAGCTGTTTTTT
CASSPGLAANTGELFF
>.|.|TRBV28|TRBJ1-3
TGTGCCAGCAGTTTGACAGACCTGATGGGAAACACCATATATTTT
CASSLTDLMGNTIYF
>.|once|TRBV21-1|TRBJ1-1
TGTGCCAGCAGCAACTGTCAGGGAAAATTTATGAACACTGAAGCTTTCTTT
CASSNCQGKFMNTEAFF
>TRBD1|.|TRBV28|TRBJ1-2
TGTGCCAGCAGTCGCCCCGGACAGGGTTACTATGGCTACACCTTC
CASSRPGQGYYGYTF
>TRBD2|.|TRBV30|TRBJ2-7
TGTGCCTGGAGTACCCTCGGGACTAGCGGGACGGAGCAGTACTTC
CAWSTLGTSGTEQYF
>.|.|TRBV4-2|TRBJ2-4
TGTGCCAGCAGCCAACTAGCTGGGAAAACGGGAGACATTCAGTACTTC
CASSQLAGKTGDIQYF
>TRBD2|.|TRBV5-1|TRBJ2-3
TGCGCCAGCAAGACTAGCGGGGCTTTCACAGATACGCAGTATTTT
CASKTSGAFTDTQYF
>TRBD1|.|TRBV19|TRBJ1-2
TGTGCCAGCGGACAGGGTTTTGACTATGGCTACACCTTC
CASGQGFDYGYTF
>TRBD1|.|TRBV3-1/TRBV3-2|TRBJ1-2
TGTGCCAGCAGCCAGGGGCGGGGACAGGGGATGTATGGCTACACCTTC
CASSQGRGQGMYGYTF
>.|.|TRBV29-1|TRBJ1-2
TGCAGCGTTGTGCCGGGGATGAGCTATGGCTACACCTTC
CSVVPGMSYGYTF
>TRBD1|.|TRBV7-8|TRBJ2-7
TGTGCCAGCAGGGGACAGGGGGGCGCCTACGAGCAGTACTTC
CASRGQGGAYEQYF
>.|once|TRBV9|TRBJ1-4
TGTGCCAGCAGCGTCGGCCGGACAGACGAAAAACTGTTTTTT
CASSVGRTDEKLFF
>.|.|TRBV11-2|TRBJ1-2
TGTGCCAGCAGCTCCCCTCAGGATTACTATGGCTACACCTTC
CASSSPQDYYGYTF
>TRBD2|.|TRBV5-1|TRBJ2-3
TGCGCCAGCAGCTTGGCGGGAGGGCCAGATACGCAGTATTTT
CASSLAGGPDTQYF
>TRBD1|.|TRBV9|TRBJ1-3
TGTGCCAGCAGCCGGGACAGGGCTTTGAACACCATATATTTT
CASSRDRALNTIYF
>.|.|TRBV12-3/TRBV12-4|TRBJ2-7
TGTGCCAGCAGGTCCTACTACGAGCAGTACTTC
CASRSYYEQYF
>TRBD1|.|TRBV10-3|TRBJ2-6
TGTGCCATCAGTGGAGACAGGGCGGCTGGGGCCAACGTCCTGACTTTC
CAISGDRAAGANVLTF
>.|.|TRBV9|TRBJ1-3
TGTGCCAGCAGCGTAGCTCGGGGAGGGTCTGGAAACACCATATATTTT
CASSVARGGSGNTIYF
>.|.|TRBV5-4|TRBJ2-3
TGTGCCAGCAGCTCGCGAGCGGGCCCAGATACGCAGTATTTT
CASSSRAGPDTQYF
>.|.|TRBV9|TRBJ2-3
TGTGCCAGTAAGACGGGGGGCACAGATACGCAGTATTTT
CASKTGGTDTQYF
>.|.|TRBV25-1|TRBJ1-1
TGTGCCAGCAGTGAATGGGGGGGGGCGAGCACTGAAGCTTTCTTT
CASSEWGGASTEAFF
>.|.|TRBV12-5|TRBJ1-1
TGTGCTAGTGGTTTTGGGGCCCTGAACACTGAAGCTTTCTTT
CASGFGALNTEAFF
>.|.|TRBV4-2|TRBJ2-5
TGTGCCAGCAGCCAAGTCGGCGGGAAACAAGAGACCCAGTACTTC
CASSQVGGKQETQYF